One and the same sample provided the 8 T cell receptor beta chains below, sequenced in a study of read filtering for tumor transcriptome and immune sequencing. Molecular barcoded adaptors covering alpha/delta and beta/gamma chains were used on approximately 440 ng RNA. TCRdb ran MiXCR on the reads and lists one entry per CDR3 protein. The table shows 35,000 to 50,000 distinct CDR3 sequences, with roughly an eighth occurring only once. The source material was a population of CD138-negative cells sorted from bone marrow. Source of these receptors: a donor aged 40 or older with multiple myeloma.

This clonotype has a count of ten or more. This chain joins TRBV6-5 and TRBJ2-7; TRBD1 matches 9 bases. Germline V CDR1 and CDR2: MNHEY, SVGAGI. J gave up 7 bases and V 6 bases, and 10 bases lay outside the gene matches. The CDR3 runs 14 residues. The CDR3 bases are TGTGCCAGCAGCCGGGGGGACAGGGATGCTGAGCAGTACTTC. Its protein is CASSRGDRDAEQYF.

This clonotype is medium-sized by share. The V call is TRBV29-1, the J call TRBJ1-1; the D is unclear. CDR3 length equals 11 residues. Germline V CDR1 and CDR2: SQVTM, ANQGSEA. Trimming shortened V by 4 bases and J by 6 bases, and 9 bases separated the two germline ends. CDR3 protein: CSVAGPPEAFF. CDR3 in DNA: TGCAGCGTTGCAGGCCCTCCTGAAGCTTTCTTT. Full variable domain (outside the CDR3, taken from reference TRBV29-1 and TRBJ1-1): SAVISQKPSRDICQRGTSLTIQCQVDSQVTMMFWYRQQPGQSLTLIATANQGSEATYESGFVIDKFPISRPNLTFSTLTVSNMSPEDSSIYLCSVAGPPEAFFGQGTRLTVV.

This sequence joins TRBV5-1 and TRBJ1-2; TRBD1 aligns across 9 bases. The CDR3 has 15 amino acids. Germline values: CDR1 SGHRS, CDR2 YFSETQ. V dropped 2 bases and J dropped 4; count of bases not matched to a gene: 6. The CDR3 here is CASSFHRGQPYGYTF. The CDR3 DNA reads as TGCGCCAGCAGCTTCCACAGGGGGCAACCCTATGGCTACACCTTC.

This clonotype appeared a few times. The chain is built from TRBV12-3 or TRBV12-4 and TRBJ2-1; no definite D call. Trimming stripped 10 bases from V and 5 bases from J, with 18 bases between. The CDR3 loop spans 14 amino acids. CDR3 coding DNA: TGTGCCACTCAGCGCGGAGAGATCGACAATGAGCAGTTCTTC. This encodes CATQRGEIDNEQFF.

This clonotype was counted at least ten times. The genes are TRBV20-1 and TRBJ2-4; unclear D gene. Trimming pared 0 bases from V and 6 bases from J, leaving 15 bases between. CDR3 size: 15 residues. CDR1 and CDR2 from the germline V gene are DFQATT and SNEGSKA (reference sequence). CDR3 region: CSARDRRSWGNIQYF. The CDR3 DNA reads TGCAGTGCTAGAGATCGCAGGAGCTGGGGAAACATTCAGTACTTC.

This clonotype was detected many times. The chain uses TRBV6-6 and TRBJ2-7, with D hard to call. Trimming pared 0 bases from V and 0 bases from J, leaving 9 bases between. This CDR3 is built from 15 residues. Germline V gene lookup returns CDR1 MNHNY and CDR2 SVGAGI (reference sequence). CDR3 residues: CASSYSGRSSYEQYF. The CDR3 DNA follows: TGTGCCAGCAGTTACTCGGGCAGGAGCTCCTACGAGCAGTACTTC.

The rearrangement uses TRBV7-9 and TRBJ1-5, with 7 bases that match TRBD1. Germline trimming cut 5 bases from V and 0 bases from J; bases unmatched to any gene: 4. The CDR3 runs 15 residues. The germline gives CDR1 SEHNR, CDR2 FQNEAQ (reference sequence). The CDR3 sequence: CASSPGGTSNQPQHF. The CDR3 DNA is TGTGCCAGCAGCCCAGGGGGAACTAGCAATCAGCCCCAGCATTTT. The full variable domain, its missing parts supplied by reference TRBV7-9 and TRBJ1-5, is DTGVSQNPRHKITKRGQNVTFRCDPISEHNRLYWYRQTLGQGPEFLTYFQNEAQLEKSRLLSDRFSAERPKGSFSTLEIQRTEQGDSAMYLCASSPGGTSNQPQHFGDGTRLSIL.

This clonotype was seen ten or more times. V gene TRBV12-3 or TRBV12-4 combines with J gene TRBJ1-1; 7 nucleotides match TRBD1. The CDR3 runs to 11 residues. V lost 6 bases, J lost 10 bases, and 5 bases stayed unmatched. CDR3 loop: CASSRQGGAFF. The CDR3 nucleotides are TGTGCCAGCAGCCGACAGGGTGGAGCTTTCTTT.